The 13 T cell receptor beta chains listed next were all sequenced from one sample in a study of T cell repertoires in cytomegalovirus infection. TCRdb independently ran MiXCR on the reads; one entry per CDR3 protein. The table records around 350,000 distinct CDR3 sequences, 15% to 20% of them present only once. Material for sequencing was PBMCs. The receptors shown here come from a human donor in good health (CMV status not recorded). Some clones in this sample may be carry-over from other donors' samples.

The chain recombines TRBV7-9 with TRBJ2-1, with 7 bases identical to TRBD2. CDR1 is SEHNR and CDR2 is FQNEAQ in the germline V gene (reference sequence). This CDR3 contains 16 residues. J was trimmed by 8 bases and V by 5 bases; bases with no gene match: 15. CDR3 bases: TGTGCCAGCAGCCCCCCCATAGCGGGTTACCCGGATGAGCAGTTCTTC. Protein product: CASSPPIAGYPDEQFF.

V and J are TRBV29-1 and TRBJ2-1; 12 positions agree with TRBD1. The ends lost 7 bases at V and 9 bases at J; junction bases unmatched: 10. Germline V lookup: CDR1 SQVTM, CDR2 ANQGSEA. The CDR3 sequence is 14 residues long. In DNA, the CDR3 is TGCAGCGCCCGAGGCGGGACAGGGGGCTTTGAGCAGTTCTTC. This translates into CSARGGTGGFEQFF.

This clonotype has only a few counts. The V call is TRBV7-2, the J call TRBJ2-5, with D unclear. Trimming took 5 bases from V and 5 from J, leaving 9 bases between them. Per the germline V gene, CDR1 is SGHTA and CDR2 is FQGNSA. The CDR3 runs 12 residues. The CDR3 sequence is CASSTDGETQYF. CDR3 nucleotides: TGTGCCAGCAGCACCGACGGGGAGACCCAGTACTTC.

The sample holds a few counts of this clonotype. This chain connects TRBV5-1 to TRBJ1-2; no firm D call. This CDR3 is 13 amino acids long. CDR1 is SGHRS and CDR2 is YFSETQ in the germline V gene. V lost 4 bases and J 8 bases, leaving 15 bases between the germline ends. In nucleotides, the CDR3 is TGCGCCAGCAGCGGAGGTTTCCCCCTGGGCTACACCTTC. This translates into CASSGGFPLGYTF.

This rearrangement joins TRBV7-9 to TRBJ1-4; 8 bases align to TRBD1. J gave up 0 bases and V 5 bases, and 8 bases lay outside the gene matches. In germline, CDR1 is SEHNR, CDR2 FQNEAQ (reference sequence). This CDR3 has 17 amino acids. CDR3 in amino acids: CASSPKTGVATNEKLFF. CDR3 nucleotides: TGTGCCAGCAGCCCCAAGACAGGGGTCGCAACTAATGAAAAACTGTTTTTT.

The chain joins TRBV20-1 to TRBJ2-5, with D perhaps given as TRBD1 or TRBD2 (5 bases each). This CDR3 has 13 amino acids. V lost 6 bases to trimming and J lost 5 bases, with 16 bases between them. Per the germline V gene, CDR1 is DFQATT and CDR2 is SNEGSKA (reference sequence). The CDR3 coding sequence is TGCAGTGCCAATCACGGGGCTAGTGAGACCCAGTACTTC. Protein product: CSANHGASETQYF.

This chain connects TRBV5-1 to TRBJ2-5; TRBD1 matches 11 bases. CDR1 and CDR2 (germline): SGHRS, YFSETQ. V was clipped by 4 bases and J by 5 bases; unmatched bases: 10. The CDR3 is 16 amino acids. Here the CDR3 DNA reads TGCGCCAGCAGCAGAGGACAGGGGGCCGGGAGGGAGACCCAGTACTTC. Translating it yields CASSRGQGAGRETQYF. The whole variable domain, filled in from reference TRBV5-1 and TRBJ2-5, reads KAGVTQTPRYLIKTRGQQVTLSCSPISGHRSVSWYQQTPGQGLQFLFEYFSETQRNKGNFPGRFSGRQFSNSRSEMNVSTLELGDSALYLCASSRGQGAGRETQYFGPGTRLLVL.

The chain is built from TRBV7-2 and TRBJ2-4; 8 bases align to TRBD1. V lost 3 bases, J lost 8 bases, and 9 bases stayed unmatched. The CDR3 consists of 15 residues. Germline V lookup: CDR1 SGHTA, CDR2 FQGNSA. The chain's CDR3 is CASSFTFDRGYIQYF. The CDR3 coding sequence is TGTGCCAGCAGCTTTACATTCGACAGGGGATACATTCAGTACTTC. Full variable domain (remainder filled in from reference TRBV7-2 and TRBJ2-4): GAGVSQSPSNKVTEKGKDVELRCDPISGHTALYWYRQSLGQGLEFLIYFQGNSAPDKSGLPSDRFSAERTGGSVSTLTIQRTQQEDSAVYLCASSFTFDRGYIQYFGAGTRLSVL.

This clonotype came up many times. The chain is built from TRBV7-9 and TRBJ1-6; a possible D gene is TRBD1 (6 bases). This CDR3 contains 14 residues. Germline values: CDR1 SEHNR, CDR2 FQNEAQ (reference sequence). The V end was cut by 4 bases, the J end by 8 bases, with 12 bases between. The CDR3 DNA reads TGTGCCAGCAGCTCCCAGGGGAGGCATTCACCCCTCCACTTT. Translated: CASSSQGRHSPLHF.

The chain recombines TRBV28 with TRBJ1-5; D might be TRBD1 (6 bases). CDR3 length: 15 residues. Trimming cost V 8 bases and J 0 bases, with 14 bases left between them. The V gene's germline CDR1 is MDHEN and CDR2 SYDVKM. CDR3 coding DNA: TGTGCCAGCGGAGGCAGGGGCAATAGCAATCAGCCCCAGCATTTT. Its protein product is CASGGRGNSNQPQHF.

This clonotype showed up many times. The genes are TRBV12-3 or TRBV12-4 and TRBJ1-1; maybe TRBD1 (6 bases). V gave up 3 bases and J gave up 6 bases, with 11 bases separating them. The CDR3 runs to 13 residues. Here the CDR3 DNA reads TGTGCCAGCAGTTTCAGGGGAACTGCTGAAGCTTTCTTT. Translated, it gives CASSFRGTAEAFF.

The chain couples TRBV12-5 to TRBJ2-1, with D perhaps being TRBD1 or TRBD2 (5 bases each). The CDR3 covers 18 residues. Germline CDR1 and CDR2: LGHNT and FRNRAP. Trimming pared 0 bases from V and 1 base from J, leaving 16 bases between. The CDR3 region has the DNA TGTGCTAGTGGTTTGGTGGGGGTAACGGGAAAGTCCTACAATGAGCAGTTCTTC. It encodes CASGLVGVTGKSYNEQFF.

The chain joins TRBV28 to TRBJ2-5; D may be TRBD2 (6 bases). Trimming stripped 4 bases from V and 5 bases from J, with 14 bases between. Germline CDR1 MDHEN, CDR2 SYDVKM. The CDR3 covers 14 residues. The CDR3: CASSSHGGVETQYF. CDR3 DNA: TGTGCCAGCAGTTCCCACGGGGGTGTGGAGACCCAGTACTTC.